This T cell receptor (beta chain) emerged from a study of regulatory T cells in long-lasting Graves disease. Findings and limits, study-wide: Among persistent patients, a larger number of public clonotypes were shared (around 2,700) than among newly diagnosed patients (about 1,000). Persistent Graves' cases showed lower TCR diversity than newly diagnosed cases.

Time point meaning: persistent/refractory GD, antithyroid drugs over 5 years with positive TRAb. Extracted PBMC RNA gave rise to the TCR library. As to this clonotype: What it binds is unknown.

With 7 bases removed from V and 8 bases from J, the gap between germline ends came to 14 bases. The CDR3 runs to 13 residues. Germline V gives CDR1 MNHNS, CDR2 SASEGT. With iRepertoire HTBI primers and Arm-PCR of CDR3 regions, TCR beta libraries were built. A single record per CDR3 protein comes from TCRdb applying MiXCR to the multiplex PCR reads. This sample has a few hundred thousand distinct CDR3 sequences; about 22% occur once, and the top ten carry 13%. V and J are TRBV6-1 and TRBJ1-4, with D perhaps matching TRBD1 (5 bases). The starting material was peripheral blood mononuclear cells (PBMCs), obtained when the disease was refractory, from a patient treated with antithyroid drugs. The sequence was collected from a female donor with Graves disease. The CDR3: CASMGRVGEKLFF. The DNA for the CDR3 is TGTGCCAGCATGGGCAGGGTGGGGGAAAAACTGTTTTTT.